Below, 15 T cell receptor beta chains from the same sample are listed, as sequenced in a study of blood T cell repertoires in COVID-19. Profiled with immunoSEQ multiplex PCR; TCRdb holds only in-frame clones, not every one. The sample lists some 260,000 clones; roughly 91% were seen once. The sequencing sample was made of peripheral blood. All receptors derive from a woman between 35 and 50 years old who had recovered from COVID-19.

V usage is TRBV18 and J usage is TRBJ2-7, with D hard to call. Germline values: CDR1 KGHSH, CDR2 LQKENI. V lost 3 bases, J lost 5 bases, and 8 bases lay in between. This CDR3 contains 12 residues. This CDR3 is CASSPRRNEQYF. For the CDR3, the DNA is TGTGCCAGCTCACCTAGGAGAAACGAGCAGTACTTC. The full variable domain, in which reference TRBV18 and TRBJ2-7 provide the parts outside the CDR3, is NAGVMQNPRHLVRRRGQEARLRCSPMKGHSHVYWYRQLPEEGLKFMVYLQKENIIDESGMPKERFSAEFPKEGPSILRIQQVVRGDSAAYFCASSPRRNEQYFGPGTRLTVT.

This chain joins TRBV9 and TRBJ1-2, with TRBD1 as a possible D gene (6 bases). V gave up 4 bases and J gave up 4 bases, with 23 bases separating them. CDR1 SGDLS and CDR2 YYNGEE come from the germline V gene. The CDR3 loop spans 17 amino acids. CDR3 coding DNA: TGTGCCAGCAGCCCCGGGGGGGGGCCGAGGCTGGCCTATGGCTACACCTTC. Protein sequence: CASSPGGGPRLAYGYTF.

The DNA of the CDR3 is TGTGCCAGCAGCCAAGATCCGAGCGGGAGGTTCGATGAGCAGTTCTTC. Protein sequence: CASSQDPSGRFDEQFF. This chain connects TRBV3-1 (or the pseudogene TRBV3-2) to TRBJ2-1, with 9 bases lining up with TRBD2. The trim removed 0 bases at V and 8 bases at J, leaving 8 bases unmatched. The CDR3 has 16 residues. Germline CDR1 reads LGHDT; CDR2 reads YNNKEL (reference sequence).

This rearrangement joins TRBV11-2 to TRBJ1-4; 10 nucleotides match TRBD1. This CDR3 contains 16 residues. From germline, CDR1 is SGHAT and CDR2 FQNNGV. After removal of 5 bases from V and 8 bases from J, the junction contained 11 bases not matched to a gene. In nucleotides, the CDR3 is TGTGCCAGCAGCACGAGGCCGGGACAGGGGAACGAAAAACTGTTTTTT. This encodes CASSTRPGQGNEKLFF.

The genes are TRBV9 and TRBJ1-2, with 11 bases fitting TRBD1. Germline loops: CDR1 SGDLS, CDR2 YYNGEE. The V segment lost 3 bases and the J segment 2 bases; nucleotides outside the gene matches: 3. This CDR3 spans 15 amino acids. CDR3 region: CASSGTGGHNYGYTF. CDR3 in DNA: TGTGCCAGCAGCGGGACAGGGGGCCACAACTATGGCTACACCTTC.

In DNA form, the CDR3 reads TGTGCCAGCAGCCCAGTCCGAGGCTACAATGAGCAGTTCTTC. Its translation is CASSPVRGYNEQFF. This sequence joins TRBV11-3 and TRBJ2-1; D remains unclear. CDR3 length: 14 amino acids. V was trimmed by 5 bases and J by 3 bases, leaving 11 bases between them. Germline-derived CDR1 and CDR2 are SGHNT and YENEEA.

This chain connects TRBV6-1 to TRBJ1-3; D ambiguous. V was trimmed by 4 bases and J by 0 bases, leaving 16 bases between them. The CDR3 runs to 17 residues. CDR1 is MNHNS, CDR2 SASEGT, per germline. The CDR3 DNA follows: TGTGCCAGCAGTGCCACGGGAGGAATACACTCTGGAAACACCATATATTTT. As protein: CASSATGGIHSGNTIYF.

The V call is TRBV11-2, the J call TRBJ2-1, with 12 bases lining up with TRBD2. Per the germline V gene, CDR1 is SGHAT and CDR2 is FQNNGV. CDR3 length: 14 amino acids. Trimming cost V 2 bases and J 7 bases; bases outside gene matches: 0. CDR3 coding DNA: TGTGCCAGCAGCTTAACTAGCGGGAGGAATGAGCAGTTCTTC. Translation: CASSLTSGRNEQFF.

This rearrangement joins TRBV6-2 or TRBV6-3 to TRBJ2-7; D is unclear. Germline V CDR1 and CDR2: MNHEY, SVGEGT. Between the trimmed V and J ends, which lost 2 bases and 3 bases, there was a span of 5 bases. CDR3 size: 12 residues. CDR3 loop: CASSYNGYEQYF. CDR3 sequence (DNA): TGTGCCAGCAGTTACAACGGCTACGAGCAGTACTTC.

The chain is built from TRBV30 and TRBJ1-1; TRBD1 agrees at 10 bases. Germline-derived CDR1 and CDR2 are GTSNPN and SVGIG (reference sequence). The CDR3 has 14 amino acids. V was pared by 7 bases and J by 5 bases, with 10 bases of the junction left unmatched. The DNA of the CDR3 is TGTGCCTCAGACAGGGGGCCCGCGGAGACTGAAGCTTTCTTT. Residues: CASDRGPAETEAFF.

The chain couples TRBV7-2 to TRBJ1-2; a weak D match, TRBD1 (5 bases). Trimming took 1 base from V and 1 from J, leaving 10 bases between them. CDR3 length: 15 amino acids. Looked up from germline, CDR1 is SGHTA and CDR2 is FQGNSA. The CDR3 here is CASSLVGVGNYGYTF. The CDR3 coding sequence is TGTGCCAGCAGCTTAGTAGGGGTGGGTAACTATGGCTACACCTTC.

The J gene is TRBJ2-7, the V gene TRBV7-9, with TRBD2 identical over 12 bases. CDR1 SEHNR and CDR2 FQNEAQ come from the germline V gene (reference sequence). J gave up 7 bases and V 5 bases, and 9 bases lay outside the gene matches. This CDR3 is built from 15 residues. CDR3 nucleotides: TGTGCCAGCAGCGCAGCTAGCGGGAGGGCCTGGGAGCAGTACTTC. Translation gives CASSAASGRAWEQYF.

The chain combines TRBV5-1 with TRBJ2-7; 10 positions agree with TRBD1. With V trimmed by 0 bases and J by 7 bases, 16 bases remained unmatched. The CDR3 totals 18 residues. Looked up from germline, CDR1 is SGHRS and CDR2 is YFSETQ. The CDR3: CASSLAPLVGTGVGEQYF. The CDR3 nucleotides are TGCGCCAGCAGCTTGGCCCCCCTTGTCGGGACAGGGGTGGGGGAGCAGTACTTC.

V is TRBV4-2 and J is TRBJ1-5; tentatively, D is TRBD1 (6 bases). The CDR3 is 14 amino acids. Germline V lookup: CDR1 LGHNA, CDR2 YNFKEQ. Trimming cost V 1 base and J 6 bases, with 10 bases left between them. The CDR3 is CASSQVRGGQPQHF. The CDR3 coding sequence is TGTGCCAGCAGCCAAGTCAGGGGCGGTCAGCCCCAGCATTTT.

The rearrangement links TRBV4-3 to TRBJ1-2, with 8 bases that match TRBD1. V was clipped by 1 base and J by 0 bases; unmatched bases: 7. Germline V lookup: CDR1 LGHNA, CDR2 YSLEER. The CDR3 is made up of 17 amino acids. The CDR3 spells CASSQVTGAAPNYGYTF. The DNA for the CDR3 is TGCGCCAGCAGCCAAGTGACAGGGGCCGCTCCTAACTATGGCTACACCTTC.